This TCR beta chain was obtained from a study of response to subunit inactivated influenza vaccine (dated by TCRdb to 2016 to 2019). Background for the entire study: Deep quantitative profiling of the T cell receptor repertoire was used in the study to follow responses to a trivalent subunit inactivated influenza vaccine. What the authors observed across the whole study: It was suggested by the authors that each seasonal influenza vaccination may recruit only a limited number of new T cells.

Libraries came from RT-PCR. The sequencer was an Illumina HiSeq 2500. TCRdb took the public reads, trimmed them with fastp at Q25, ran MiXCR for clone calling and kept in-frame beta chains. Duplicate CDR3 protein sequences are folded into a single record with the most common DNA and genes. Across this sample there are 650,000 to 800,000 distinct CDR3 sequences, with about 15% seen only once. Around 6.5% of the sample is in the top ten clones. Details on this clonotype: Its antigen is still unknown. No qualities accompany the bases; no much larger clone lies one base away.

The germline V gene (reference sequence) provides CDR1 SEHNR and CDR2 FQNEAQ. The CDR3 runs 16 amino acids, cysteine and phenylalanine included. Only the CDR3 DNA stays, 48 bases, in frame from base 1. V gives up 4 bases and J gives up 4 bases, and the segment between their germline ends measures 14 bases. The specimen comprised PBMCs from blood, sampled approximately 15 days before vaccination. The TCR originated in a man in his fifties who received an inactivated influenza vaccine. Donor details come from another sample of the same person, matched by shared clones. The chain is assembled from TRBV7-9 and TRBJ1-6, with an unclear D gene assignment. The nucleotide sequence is TGTGCCAGCAGCTCTTCCCTTGCGTCTTATAATTCACCCCTCCACTTT. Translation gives CASSSSLASYNSPLHF. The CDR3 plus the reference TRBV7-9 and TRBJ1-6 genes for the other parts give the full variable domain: DTGVSQNPRHKITKRGQNVTFRCDPISEHNRLYWYRQTLGQGPEFLTYFQNEAQLEKSRLLSDRFSAERPKGSFSTLEIQRTEQGDSAMYLCASSSSLASYNSPLHFGNGTRLTVT.